A selection of T cell receptor beta chains follows, all from one sample in a study of blood T cell repertoires in COVID-19. Generated by immunoSEQ multiplex PCR, the TCRdb table keeps only in-frame clones and is missing some. Of about 120,000 clones in the sample, over 80% are singletons; the top ten hold roughly 3.5%. The specimen was PBMCs or T cells enriched from blood (not recorded which). These receptors were obtained from a woman younger than 45 who had recovered from COVID-19. Each CDR3 is given with its conserved first and last residue. D genes are given only for firm matches. Clone size is shown for a subset of rows, as once, few, many or a class of expanded clone.

cdr3_nt,cdr3_aa,v_call,j_call,clone_size,d_call
TGTGCCAGTACGGGACAGTGGGCATACAATGAGCAGTTCTTC,CASTGQWAYNEQFF,TRBV19,TRBJ2-1,.,TRBD1
TGTGCCAGTAGTGAGCGCGGGAGCGGGAGTCGAATCGGGGAGCTGTTTTTT,CASSERGSGSRIGELFF,TRBV19,TRBJ2-2,.,TRBD2
TGTGCCAGCAGCCAAGAGCGGACAGCTGTGACCCAGTACTTC,CASSQERTAVTQYF,TRBV14,TRBJ2-5,.,.
TGTGCCAGCAGTCCCGGGACACTTTATGGCTACACCTTC,CASSPGTLYGYTF,TRBV6-6,TRBJ1-2,.,.
TGTGCCAGCAGCCCTTGGACAGGGGGCGCTTTTAGTGAAAAACTGTTTTTT,CASSPWTGGAFSEKLFF,TRBV9,TRBJ1-4,.,TRBD1
TGTGCCAGCAGTTCCCTGGCGGGAGCGTTCTACAATGAGCAGTTCTTC,CASSSLAGAFYNEQFF,TRBV27,TRBJ2-1,.,TRBD2
TGTGCCAGCAGCCGGGTCGGGGGGGGCAAAGATACGCAGTATTTT,CASSRVGGGKDTQYF,TRBV3-1/TRBV3-2,TRBJ2-3,.,TRBD2
TGTGCCAGCAGTTCCGTCCCGGGACAGGGTTTCGGAACTGAAGCTTTCTTT,CASSSVPGQGFGTEAFF,TRBV28,TRBJ1-1,.,TRBD1
TGTGCCAGCAGCCAGGGATACTACGAGCAGTACTTC,CASSQGYYEQYF,TRBV5-6,TRBJ2-7,.,.
TGTGCCAGCAGTCCTACAGGGGGTGAGGGAAACACCATATATTTT,CASSPTGGEGNTIYF,TRBV27,TRBJ1-3,.,TRBD1
TGCGCCAGCAGCCCGACTAGCGGGGGAATTACAGATACGCAGTATTTT,CASSPTSGGITDTQYF,TRBV5-1,TRBJ2-3,.,TRBD2
TGCGCCAGCAGCCACCCCGGGAGTTTTGTCTACGAGCAGTACTTC,CASSHPGSFVYEQYF,TRBV4-1,TRBJ2-7,few,.
TGTGCCAGCAGCTTGGTACTGGGGGCCAACGAGCAGTACTTC,CASSLVLGANEQYF,TRBV5-4,TRBJ2-7,.,.
TGTGCCAGCTCGAACGGGGTCGGCTACACCTTC,CASSNGVGYTF,TRBV28,TRBJ1-2,.,.
TGTGCCAGCAGCTTCGGGAGGGGACTAGTAGGCACTGAAGCTTTCTTT,CASSFGRGLVGTEAFF,TRBV3-1/TRBV3-2,TRBJ1-1,few,.
TGTGCCAGCAGTCACAGGGAATATAATTCACCCCTCCACTTT,CASSHREYNSPLHF,TRBV6-5,TRBJ1-6,.,.
TGTGCCACTGCGGCTTCAGGGACAGGCTACACCTTC,CATAASGTGYTF,TRBV2,TRBJ1-2,.,.
TGTGCCATCAGTGGCCAGCGGGGGAACACCGGGGAGCTGTTTTTT,CAISGQRGNTGELFF,TRBV10-3,TRBJ2-2,.,TRBD2
TGTGCCAGCAGCTCACAGCCAAACTATGGCTACACCTTC,CASSSQPNYGYTF,TRBV28,TRBJ1-2,.,.
TGTGCCAGCAGTTCCACATGGAGGACTAGCGACTCCTACGAGCAGTACTTC,CASSSTWRTSDSYEQYF,TRBV6-2/TRBV6-3,TRBJ2-7,.,TRBD2
TGCGCCAGCTCTCGGGGGAGGGCGGGAGAGCAGTACTTC,CASSRGRAGEQYF,TRBV5-1,TRBJ2-7,.,TRBD2
TGTGCCAGCAGTGAGACGACAGGGTTTGATCAGCCCCAGCATTTT,CASSETTGFDQPQHF,TRBV6-1,TRBJ1-5,few,TRBD1
TGCGCCAGCAGCTCACGGGGACAGGGGACTGAAGCTTTCTTT,CASSSRGQGTEAFF,TRBV5-1,TRBJ1-1,.,TRBD1